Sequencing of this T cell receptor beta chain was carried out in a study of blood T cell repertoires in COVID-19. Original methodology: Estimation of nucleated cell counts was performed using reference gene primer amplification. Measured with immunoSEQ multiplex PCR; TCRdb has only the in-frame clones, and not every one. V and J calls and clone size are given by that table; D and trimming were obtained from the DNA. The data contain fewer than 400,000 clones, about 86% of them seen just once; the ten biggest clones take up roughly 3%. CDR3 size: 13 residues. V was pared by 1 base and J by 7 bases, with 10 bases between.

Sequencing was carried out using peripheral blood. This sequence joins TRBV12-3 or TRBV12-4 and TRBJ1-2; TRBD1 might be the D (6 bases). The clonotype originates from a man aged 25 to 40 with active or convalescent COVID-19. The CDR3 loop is CASSLGSGAGYTF. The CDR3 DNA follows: TGTGCCAGCAGTTTAGGGTCAGGGGCTGGCTACACCTTC.